These 26 T cell receptor beta chains came from one sample sequenced in a study of blood T cell repertoires in COVID-19. Clones were sequenced by immunoSEQ multiplex PCR, and TCRdb holds only the in-frame ones, with some missing. The sample contains around 240,000 clones, roughly 85% of which appear only once. The sequencing sample was made of PBMCs or T cells enriched from blood (not recorded which). These receptors came from a woman in her fifties or sixties who had recovered from COVID-19.

This chain joins TRBV11-3 and TRBJ2-3, with 9 bases matching TRBD1. This CDR3 spans 15 amino acids. The junction had 10 bases not matched to a gene; V was cut back by 6 bases and J by 6 bases. Germline loops: CDR1 SGHNT, CDR2 YENEEA. This chain's CDR3 is CASSQRTGESDTQYF. The CDR3 nucleotides read TGTGCCAGCAGTCAACGGACAGGGGAATCGGATACGCAGTATTTT.

The chain is built from TRBV3-1 (or the pseudogene TRBV3-2) and TRBJ2-3; no definite D call. Germline loops: CDR1 LGHDT, CDR2 YNNKEL (reference sequence). The CDR3 loop spans 13 amino acids. The V end lost 4 bases, the J end lost 1 base, and 6 bases lay between the germline ends. As DNA, the CDR3 is TGTGCCAGCAGCCCCCGTGGCACAGATACGCAGTATTTT. Translating it yields CASSPRGTDTQYF.

This clone was seen just once. The chain is built from TRBV28 and TRBJ2-2; 14 bases are shared with TRBD2. This CDR3 is built from 16 residues. The germline V gene encodes CDR1 MDHEN and CDR2 SYDVKM. With V trimmed by 8 bases and J by 8 bases, 10 bases remained unmatched. The CDR3 nucleotides read TGTGCCAGCGGGATTGGGGGACTAGCGGGAGCTGGGGAGCTGTTTTTT. Its translation is CASGIGGLAGAGELFF.

The chain couples TRBV7-6 to TRBJ2-2; 7 bases line up with TRBD2. Germline V CDR1 and CDR2: SGHVS, FNYEAQ. V lost 3 bases and J lost 5; bases outside the gene matches: 9. CDR3 length equals 16 residues. CDR3 loop: CASSFPSGKRTGELFF. The CDR3 DNA is TGTGCCAGCAGCTTTCCCAGCGGGAAAAGGACCGGGGAGCTGTTTTTT.

The chain combines TRBV19 with TRBJ1-5; 7 nucleotides agree with TRBD1. The CDR3 has 15 residues. The germline gives CDR1 LNHDA, CDR2 SQIVND (reference sequence). With 6 bases clipped from V and 4 bases from J, the junction kept 9 bases outside the gene matches. The CDR3 spells CASSGRQGANQPQHF. Written as DNA, the CDR3 is TGTGCCAGTAGCGGGCGACAGGGAGCAAATCAGCCCCAGCATTTT.

On this clone itself: This sample includes further DNA sequences coding for the same CDR3. The chain carries TRBV19 and TRBJ2-1; TRBD2 is a possible D gene (6 bases). The CDR3 totals 13 residues. Germline V gene sequence: CDR1 LNHDA, CDR2 SQIVND (reference sequence). V dropped 5 bases and J dropped 4 bases, with 9 bases sitting between them. The CDR3 here is CASSPGLYNEQFF. The CDR3, as DNA: TGTGCCAGTAGTCCTGGACTATACAATGAGCAGTTCTTC.

The V gene is TRBV5-4, the J gene TRBJ1-6; TRBD1 aligns across 9 bases. CDR1 and CDR2 from the germline V gene are SGHNT and YYREEE (reference sequence). V was pared by 4 bases and J by 7 bases, with 6 bases of the junction left unmatched. The CDR3 is 15 amino acids. The CDR3 spells CASSRATGGNSPLHF. The CDR3 DNA sequence: TGTGCCAGCAGCCGTGCGACAGGGGGAAATTCACCCCTCCACTTT.

This clone was recorded once. The chain couples TRBV28 to TRBJ1-2, with a possible D match to TRBD1 (5 bases). Trimming took 3 bases from V and 4 from J, leaving 12 bases between them. The CDR3 is 14 amino acids. Germline V CDR1 and CDR2: MDHEN, SYDVKM. This chain's CDR3 is CASSFTQGSYGYTF. CDR3 bases: TGTGCCAGCAGTTTCACTCAGGGAAGCTATGGCTACACCTTC.

The chain is built from TRBV28 and TRBJ2-7; 11 nucleotides align to TRBD2. Germline V CDR1 and CDR2: MDHEN, SYDVKM. CDR3 length: 15 residues. Trimming removed 3 bases from V and 3 bases from J; junction bases left unmatched: 4. The CDR3, as DNA: TGTGCCAGCAGTTTTGAGGGACTAGCGGTCTACGAGCAGTACTTC. It translates to CASSFEGLAVYEQYF.

The genes are TRBV5-1 and TRBJ1-3; 9 nucleotides match TRBD1. The germline CDR1 and CDR2 sequences are SGHRS and YFSETQ. Trimming took 0 bases from V and 0 from J; bases not matched to a gene: 1. The CDR3 runs 16 residues. The CDR3 DNA reads TGCGCCAGCAGCTTGGGGGACAGGGTCTCTGGAAACACCATATATTTT. Protein: CASSLGDRVSGNTIYF.

This chain uses TRBV10-1 with TRBJ2-1; D might be TRBD2 (5 bases). The length of the CDR3 is 15 residues. Trimming removed 6 bases at V and 2 bases at J, with 14 bases between. Germline V gene data show CDR1 as WNHNN and CDR2 as SYGVQD (reference sequence). The CDR3 DNA reads as TGCGCCAGCAGCTCCACGGGAATAACCTACAATGAGCAGTTCTTC. The encoded protein is CASSSTGITYNEQFF.

The chain recombines TRBV7-3 with TRBJ2-3; 7 bases align to TRBD1. CDR1 SGHTA and CDR2 FQGTGA come from the germline V gene. CDR3 length: 15 amino acids. J lost 2 bases, V lost 5 bases, and 7 bases had no gene match. CDR3 sequence: CASSLIGTDTDTQYF. CDR3 nucleotides: TGTGCCAGCAGCCTAATCGGGACAGACACAGATACGCAGTATTTT.

The chain combines TRBV9 with TRBJ2-1; 8 bases line up with TRBD2. CDR1 and CDR2 (germline): SGDLS, YYNGEE. The ends lost 1 base at V and 6 bases at J; junction bases unmatched: 6. This CDR3 has 15 amino acids. The CDR3 DNA reads as TGTGCCAGCAGCGTACAAGCGGGAGCCTTCAATGAGCAGTTCTTC. As protein: CASSVQAGAFNEQFF.

J is TRBJ2-3 and V is TRBV5-5; 9 bases map to TRBD2. V lost 4 bases, J lost 0 bases, and 6 bases stayed unmatched. Germline-derived CDR1 and CDR2 are SGHKS and YYEKEE (reference sequence). This CDR3 is 16 amino acids long. DNA of the CDR3: TGTGCCAGCAGCATGGGACTAGCTGAAAGCACAGATACGCAGTATTTT. This encodes CASSMGLAESTDTQYF.

The V call is TRBV7-8, the J call TRBJ2-5; TRBD2 matches at 10 bases. The CDR3 totals 20 residues. In germline, CDR1 is SGHVS, CDR2 FQNEAQ. Unmatched junction bases numbered 13, after V lost 0 bases and J lost 0 bases. DNA of the CDR3: TGTGCCAGCAGCTTAGCAAGGCCGGGACTAGCGAGATGGTACCAAGAGACCCAGTACTTC. This sequence encodes CASSLARPGLARWYQETQYF.

V usage is TRBV19 and J usage is TRBJ1-6; 8 bases align to TRBD1. V lost 7 bases to trimming and J lost 6 bases; unmatched junction nucleotides: 5. Looked up from germline, CDR1 is LNHDA and CDR2 is SQIVND (reference sequence). There are 14 residues in the CDR3. CDR3 amino acids: CASTRTGSNSPLHF. CDR3 bases: TGTGCCAGTACCAGGACAGGGAGTAATTCACCCCTCCACTTT.

The chain couples TRBV5-1 to TRBJ1-1, with a tentative D call TRBD1 (5 bases). Per germline, CDR1 SGHRS and CDR2 YFSETQ. The CDR3 covers 14 residues. V lost 4 bases, J lost 1 base, and 11 bases lay in between. The CDR3 sequence is CASSLFQGNTEAFF. The CDR3 DNA follows: TGCGCCAGCAGCCTTTTTCAGGGGAACACTGAAGCTTTCTTT.

The V gene is TRBV2, the J gene TRBJ2-7, with TRBD2 matching over 11 bases. There are 17 residues in the CDR3. The germline V gene encodes CDR1 SNHLY and CDR2 FYNNEI. Unmatched junction bases numbered 9, after V lost 5 bases and J lost 0 bases. The chain's CDR3 is CASSQETSGMSSYEQYF. The CDR3 DNA reads as TGTGCCAGCAGTCAGGAGACTAGCGGGATGAGCTCCTACGAGCAGTACTTC.

This chain uses TRBV18 with TRBJ1-1; 7 bases fit TRBD1. This CDR3 comprises 14 residues. Germline lookup yields CDR1 KGHSH and CDR2 LQKENI. J gave up 2 bases and V 6 bases, and 6 bases lay outside the gene matches. The CDR3 is CASSPRGVNTEAFF. CDR3 in DNA: TGTGCCAGCTCCCCCAGGGGGGTAAACACTGAAGCTTTCTTT.

The chain uses TRBV18 and TRBJ2-3; D uncertain. The V end was cut by 5 bases, the J end by 0 bases, with 6 bases between. The CDR3 length is 13 residues. The germline gives CDR1 KGHSH, CDR2 LQKENI. CDR3 in amino acids: CASSEPSTDTQYF. The CDR3 DNA reads as TGTGCCAGCTCAGAGCCAAGCACAGATACGCAGTATTTT.

The genes are TRBV5-1 and TRBJ2-1; a possible D gene is TRBD1 (5 bases). V lost 8 bases and J 6 bases, leaving 18 bases between the germline ends. This CDR3 contains 14 residues. Germline assignment: CDR1 SGHRS and CDR2 YFSETQ. CDR3 nucleotide sequence: TGCGCCAGTGGGGTAGGTGGGGCCTCCAATGAGCAGTTCTTC. It translates to CASGVGGASNEQFF. The whole variable domain, filled in from reference TRBV5-1 and TRBJ2-1, reads KAGVTQTPRYLIKTRGQQVTLSCSPISGHRSVSWYQQTPGQGLQFLFEYFSETQRNKGNFPGRFSGRQFSNSRSEMNVSTLELGDSALYLCASGVGGASNEQFFGPGTRLTVL.

The chain is built from TRBV7-2 and TRBJ2-4; D perhaps matches TRBD1 (5 bases). V was pared by 6 bases and J by 5 bases, with 17 bases between. Germline values: CDR1 SGHTA, CDR2 FQGNSA. This CDR3 has 15 amino acids. The CDR3 here is CASSPQWGRQNIQYF. In DNA, the CDR3 is TGTGCCAGCAGTCCCCAGTGGGGCAGACAAAACATTCAGTACTTC.

This chain uses TRBV21-1 with TRBJ2-5; TRBD1 is the table's D call, not checked against the DNA. TRBV21-1 represents a pseudogene. The CDR3 is made up of 13 amino acids. Written as DNA, the CDR3 is TGTGCCAGCAGGCACAGGTGGGCGGAGACCCAGTACTTC. Encoded protein: CASRHRWAETQYF.

The V gene is TRBV24-1, the J gene TRBJ2-2; 9 positions agree with TRBD1. Germline-derived CDR1 and CDR2 are KGHDR and SFDVKD. J was trimmed by 4 bases and V by 4 bases; bases with no gene match: 6. This CDR3 region has 16 residues. The DNA for the CDR3 is TGTGCCACCAGTGACGCGGGACAGGGAGGCACCGGGGAGCTGTTTTTT. Amino acid sequence: CATSDAGQGGTGELFF.

This chain links TRBV6-5 with TRBJ2-5; TRBD2 might be the D (5 bases). The CDR3 length is 14 residues. Germline V gene data show CDR1 as MNHEY and CDR2 as SVGAGI. V was clipped by 6 bases and J by 5 bases, with 16 bases between them. The DNA for the CDR3 is TGTGCCAGCAGCAACTACAAGACTAAGGAGACCCAGTACTTC. This sequence encodes CASSNYKTKETQYF.

The chain carries TRBV6-5 and TRBJ1-6; D is undetermined. V was shortened by 6 bases and J by 3 bases, with 9 bases between the two germline ends. Looked up from germline, CDR1 is MNHEY and CDR2 is SVGAGI. The CDR3 runs 14 residues. CDR3 region: CASRGAVYNSPLHF. CDR3 coding DNA: TGTGCCAGCAGGGGTGCGGTCTATAATTCACCCCTCCACTTT.